The T cell receptor beta chain under discussion was sequenced for a study of shared clonotypes between healthy human individuals. About the study: Donors had three CD4 naive, three CD4 memory, two CD8 naive and one CD8 memory plate apiece.

The protocol was immunoSEQ multiplex PCR, while the TCRdb copy is restricted to in-frame clones and leaves out a portion. This sample has about 1,500,000 clones, with roughly 97% found just once. On this clone itself: Its antigen is unknown. The sample has other DNA sequences that encode this CDR3 too.

V was shortened by 4 bases and J by 0 bases, with 7 bases between the two germline ends. Per the germline V gene, CDR1 is SGHRS and CDR2 is YFSETQ. This CDR3 is 14 amino acids long. Study-wide results and caveats: Lower generation probabilities were found for non-shared clonotypes than for those shared by all four donors.

The TCR sequence derives from a man aged 25-45 years in good health. Sequences were obtained from naive CD4+ T cells sorted from blood. This sample's subset: CD45RA+ positively selected. The V gene is TRBV5-1, the J gene TRBJ2-2; possible D gene TRBD1, 5 bases. CDR3 sequence reads: CASSLTANTGELFF. The CDR3 nucleotides are TGCGCCAGCAGCCTGACAGCGAACACCGGGGAGCTGTTTTTT.